Below, 5 T cell receptor beta chains from the same sample are listed, as sequenced in a study of monozygotic twins with inflammatory bowel disease. Following a re-call of the 5' RACE reads, TCRdb has one entry per CDR3 protein and lacks DNA. The listing contains a few hundred thousand distinct CDR3 sequences. Input material: blood. These receptors all come from a human donor with ulcerative colitis or Crohn's disease, or a healthy co-twin of an affected twin (not recorded which).

CDR3 residues: CASSSPGLARSETQYF. V usage is TRBV5-6 and J usage is TRBJ2-5; TCRdb lists TRBD2, though no DNA is available to test this call. From germline, CDR1 is SGHDT and CDR2 YYEEEE. CDR3 size: 16 residues.

The chain recombines TRBV5-5 with TRBJ2-7; the TRBD2 assignment by TCRdb is unverifiable without DNA. Germline CDR1 and CDR2: SGHKS and YYEKEE (reference sequence). The CDR3 has 15 residues. The chain's CDR3 is CASSLESGLSYEQYF.

This chain joins TRBV15 and TRBJ1-5; the D call of TRBD1 rests on TCRdb alone, since no DNA is present to check it. The CDR3 is 13 residues long. Germline assignment: CDR1 LNHNV and CDR2 YYDKDF (reference sequence). The CDR3 protein is CATSSGGGQPQHF.

This chain connects TRBV12-3 or TRBV12-4 to TRBJ2-1; TCRdb's D gene call, TRBD1, goes unchecked for lack of DNA. There are 13 residues in the CDR3. CDR3 loop: CASSPGPKEEQFF.

The chain recombines TRBV5-8 with TRBJ2-4; TCRdb designates TRBD1, a call that cannot be tested without DNA. Per the germline V gene, CDR1 is SGHTS and CDR2 is YDEGEE. There are 17 residues in the CDR3. CDR3 amino acids: CASRLLTGELAKNIQYF. Using reference TRBV5-8 and TRBJ2-4 for the parts outside the CDR3, the full variable domain is EAGVTQSPTHLIKTRGQQATLRCSPISGHTSVYWYQQALGLGLQFLLWYDEGEERNRGNFPPRFSGRQFPNYSSELNVNALELEDSALYLCASRLLTGELAKNIQYFGAGTRLSVL.